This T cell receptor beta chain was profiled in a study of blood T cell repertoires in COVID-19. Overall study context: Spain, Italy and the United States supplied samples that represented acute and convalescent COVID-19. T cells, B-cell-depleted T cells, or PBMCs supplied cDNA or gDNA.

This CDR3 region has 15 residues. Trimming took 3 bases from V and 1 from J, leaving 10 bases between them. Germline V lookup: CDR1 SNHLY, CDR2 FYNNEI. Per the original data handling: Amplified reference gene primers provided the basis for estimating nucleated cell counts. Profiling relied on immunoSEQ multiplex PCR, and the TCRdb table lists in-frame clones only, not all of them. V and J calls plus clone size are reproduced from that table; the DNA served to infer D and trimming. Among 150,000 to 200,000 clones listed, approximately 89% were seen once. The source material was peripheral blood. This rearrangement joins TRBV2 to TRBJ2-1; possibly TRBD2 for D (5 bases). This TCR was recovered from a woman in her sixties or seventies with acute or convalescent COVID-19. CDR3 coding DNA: TGTGCCAGCAGTGAGTTTAGCGCGTCCTACAATGAGCAGTTCTTC. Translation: CASSEFSASYNEQFF.